This T cell receptor (beta chain) was identified in a study of blood T cell repertoires in COVID-19. Study-level information: Spain, Italy and the United States supplied samples that represented acute and convalescent COVID-19. Sources were T cells, B-cell-depleted T cells, or PBMCs; the material itself was cDNA or gDNA.

In the source study's methods: Estimation of nucleated cell counts was performed using reference gene primer amplification. Repertoires were generated with immunoSEQ multiplex PCR, while TCRdb's copy carries only in-frame clones and drops some. V and J calls and clone size come straight from that table; D and trimming were deduced from the DNA. This sample has over 80,000 clones; about 89% occur once, and the top ten carry just under 20%. The CDR3 runs to 15 residues. Trimming took 1 base from V and 2 from J, leaving 12 bases between them. CDR1 LGHDT and CDR2 YNNKEL come from the germline V gene (reference sequence).

This receptor was taken from a human donor in a cohort sampled during active COVID-19. Sample: peripheral blood. The chain joins TRBV3-1 (or the pseudogene TRBV3-2) to TRBJ2-7, with D tentatively TRBD1 (6 bases). The CDR3: CASSQGGPATYEQYF. DNA for the CDR3: TGTGCCAGCAGCCAAGGGGGGCCGGCGACCTACGAGCAGTACTTC.